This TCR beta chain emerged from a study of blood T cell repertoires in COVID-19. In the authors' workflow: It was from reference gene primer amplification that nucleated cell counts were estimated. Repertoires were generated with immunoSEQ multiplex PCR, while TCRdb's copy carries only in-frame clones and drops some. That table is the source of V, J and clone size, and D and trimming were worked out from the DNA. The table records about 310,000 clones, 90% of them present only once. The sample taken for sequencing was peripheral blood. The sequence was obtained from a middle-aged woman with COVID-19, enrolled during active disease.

CDR3 nucleotides: TGTGCCAGCAGTCAGGACAAGAACACTGAAGCTTTCTTT. This encodes CASSQDKNTEAFF. The chain is built from TRBV2 and TRBJ1-1, with D possibly matching TRBD1 (5 bases). V was shortened by 5 bases and J by 1 base, with 8 bases between the two germline ends. The CDR3 has 13 residues. Germline CDR1 SNHLY, CDR2 FYNNEI.